What follows are 18 T cell receptor beta chains derived from one specimen sequenced in a study of blood T cell repertoires in COVID-19. Generated by immunoSEQ multiplex PCR, the TCRdb table keeps only in-frame clones and is missing some. Here the sample spans about 230,000 clones, approximately 88% being singletons. The material sequenced was peripheral blood. The source of these receptors is a man between 35 and 55 years old with acute or convalescent COVID-19.

This clone came up once. The V and J genes are TRBV19 and TRBJ1-1; D may be TRBD1 (5 bases). V was clipped by 10 bases and J by 3 bases, with 15 bases between them. The CDR3 is 13 amino acids. CDR1 LNHDA and CDR2 SQIVND come from the germline V gene (reference sequence). The CDR3 DNA sequence: TGTGCCACCCGCGCGGGGGGAGACACTGAAGCTTTCTTT. Protein: CATRAGGDTEAFF.

This chain connects TRBV18 to TRBJ2-5, with D tentatively TRBD1 (6 bases). The CDR3 sequence is 16 residues long. With 0 bases removed from V and 1 base from J, the gap between germline ends came to 12 bases. Germline V gives CDR1 KGHSH, CDR2 LQKENI. The DNA for the CDR3 is TGTGCCAGCTCACCACCACAGGGTTTGAGCCAAGAGACCCAGTACTTC. Translating gives CASSPPQGLSQETQYF.

The chain employs TRBV14 and TRBJ2-1; D not certain. The ends were cut back, 1 base at V and 0 bases at J, with 7 bases in the middle. Germline CDR1 is SGHDN and CDR2 is FVKESK. The CDR3 runs 15 residues. DNA of the CDR3: TGTGCCAGCAGCCAAGGGCGGAGCTCCTACAATGAGCAGTTCTTC. It codes for CASSQGRSSYNEQFF.

The rearrangement joins TRBV5-1 to TRBJ2-1; 9 bases are a match to TRBD2. The CDR3 loop spans 15 amino acids. Germline V gene lookup returns CDR1 SGHRS and CDR2 YFSETQ. With 4 bases clipped from V and 6 bases from J, the junction kept 8 bases outside the gene matches. CDR3 amino acids: CASSIETSGVNEQFF. CDR3 in DNA: TGCGCCAGCAGCATCGAGACTAGCGGAGTCAATGAGCAGTTCTTC. The full variable domain, in which reference TRBV5-1 and TRBJ2-1 provide the parts outside the CDR3, is KAGVTQTPRYLIKTRGQQVTLSCSPISGHRSVSWYQQTPGQGLQFLFEYFSETQRNKGNFPGRFSGRQFSNSRSEMNVSTLELGDSALYLCASSIETSGVNEQFFGPGTRLTVL.

The V and J genes are TRBV10-3 and TRBJ1-2, with D maybe TRBD1 (6 bases). V was pared by 2 bases and J by 5 bases, with 6 bases between. Germline V gene lookup returns CDR1 ENHRY and CDR2 SYGVKD. The CDR3 totals 12 residues. The CDR3 spells CAISETGYGYTF. CDR3 bases: TGTGCCATCAGTGAGACAGGGTATGGCTACACCTTC.

V and J are TRBV2 and TRBJ2-7; TRBD2 matches 13 bases. The CDR3 extends over 14 amino acids. Germline CDR1 SNHLY, CDR2 FYNNEI. Trimming cost V 6 bases and J 6 bases; bases outside gene matches: 5. CDR3 loop: CASSRTSGSGEQYF. In nucleotides, the CDR3 is TGTGCCAGCAGCCGGACTAGCGGGAGTGGCGAGCAGTACTTC.

The chain uses TRBV6-2 or TRBV6-3 and TRBJ1-1; 9 positions agree with TRBD1. V lost 5 bases, J lost 1 base, and 8 bases stayed unmatched. Looked up from germline, CDR1 is MNHEY and CDR2 is SVGEGT. CDR3 length equals 16 residues. The CDR3 DNA reads as TGTGCCAGCAGTCACGGGACAGGGAGGGGGAACACTGAAGCTTTCTTT. This codes for CASSHGTGRGNTEAFF.

This chain joins TRBV5-6 and TRBJ2-7; 13 bases agree with TRBD2. The CDR3 extends over 16 amino acids. Germline CDR1 is SGHDT and CDR2 is YYEEEE. V shed 4 bases and J 2 bases; nucleotides not matched to a gene: 6. The CDR3 nucleotides are TGTGCCAGCAGCCTGGGACTAGCGGGATCCCCCTACGAGCAGTACTTC. It specifies CASSLGLAGSPYEQYF.

This clone was seen a few times. In nucleotides, the CDR3 is TGTGCCAGCAGCCAAAACAGGGGACTGGGAGCTTTCTTT. It translates to CASSQNRGLGAFF. The rearrangement joins TRBV14 to TRBJ1-1, with TRBD1 identical over 7 bases. The CDR3 totals 13 residues. V lost 2 bases to trimming and J lost 10 bases; unmatched junction nucleotides: 7. Germline V CDR1 and CDR2: SGHDN, FVKESK.

This clone has a handful of counts. The chain joins TRBV5-1 to TRBJ2-7, with a possible D match to TRBD1 (6 bases). Germline V gene lookup returns CDR1 SGHRS and CDR2 YFSETQ. V was cut by 4 bases and J by 5 bases, with 22 bases left in between. The CDR3 runs 16 residues. CDR3 protein: CASSIGPGQGQNEQYF. The CDR3 DNA reads as TGCGCCAGCAGCATTGGGCCTGGCCAGGGACAAAACGAGCAGTACTTC.

The chain is built from TRBV7-2 and TRBJ1-1; no clear D gene. Germline assignment: CDR1 SGHTA and CDR2 FQGNSA. Deletions cut 1 base from V and 6 bases from J, with 9 bases between. The CDR3 is made up of 13 amino acids. CDR3 bases: TGTGCCAGCAGCTTAGGAGGCTCCCCTGAAGCTTTCTTT. The encoded protein is CASSLGGSPEAFF.

The chain couples TRBV2 to TRBJ2-6; D not resolved. This CDR3 is 15 amino acids long. The germline CDR1 and CDR2 sequences are SNHLY and FYNNEI. Trimming removed 0 bases from V and 2 bases from J, with 5 bases in between. The DNA for the CDR3 is TGTGCCAGCAGTGAAGCCCGTCCTGGGGCCAACGTCCTGACTTTC. This translates into CASSEARPGANVLTF.

The gene calls are TRBV6-6 and TRBJ2-3, with TRBD1 matching over 10 bases. V trimming: 6 bases; J trimming: 6 bases; junction bases outside the gene matches: 6. CDR3 length: 14 residues. CDR1 MNHNY and CDR2 SVGAGI come from the germline V gene (reference sequence). CDR3 sequence reads: CASRTGGPLDTQYF. The DNA of the CDR3 is TGTGCCAGCAGGACAGGGGGCCCCCTTGATACGCAGTATTTT.

This clone was seen just once. The chain recombines TRBV6-5 with TRBJ1-1; TRBD1 might be the D (6 bases). In germline, CDR1 is MNHEY, CDR2 SVGAGI. The CDR3 spans 14 residues. V lost 7 bases to trimming and J lost 5 bases, with 17 bases between them. CDR3 sequence: CASTEQGRGTEAFF. The CDR3 DNA follows: TGTGCCAGCACCGAGCAGGGGCGAGGGACTGAAGCTTTCTTT.

V usage is TRBV28 and J usage is TRBJ1-1; 12 nucleotides agree with TRBD1. The CDR3 is made up of 16 amino acids. The germline V gene has CDR1 MDHEN and CDR2 SYDVKM. V was clipped by 5 bases and J by 5 bases; unmatched bases: 9. The CDR3 is CASSELGQGARTEAFF. CDR3 DNA: TGTGCCAGCAGTGAGTTGGGACAGGGGGCGCGGACTGAAGCTTTCTTT.

The table lists this clone with a count of one. V and J are TRBV9 and TRBJ1-2; D unresolved. V shed 3 bases and J shed 1 base, with 4 bases lying between them. The germline V gene has CDR1 SGDLS and CDR2 YYNGEE. CDR3 length equals 12 residues. Written as DNA, the CDR3 is TGTGCCAGCAGCGCGGTTAACTATGGCTACACCTTC. Protein sequence: CASSAVNYGYTF.

The sample holds a few counts of this clone. CDR3 in amino acids: CASSARTSYNEQFF. The CDR3, as DNA: TGTGCCAGCAGCGCCCGGACATCCTACAATGAGCAGTTCTTC. The chain is built from TRBV9 and TRBJ2-1, with a weak D call TRBD1 (5 bases). The germline V gene encodes CDR1 SGDLS and CDR2 YYNGEE. CDR3 length: 14 amino acids. V lost 3 bases and J 1 base, leaving 8 bases between the germline ends.

This chain connects TRBV6-2 or TRBV6-3 to TRBJ1-2; D may be TRBD1 (6 bases). Germline V CDR1 and CDR2: MNHEY, SVGEGT. CDR3 length: 14 residues. Between the trimmed V and J ends, which lost 0 bases and 8 bases, there was a span of 13 bases. CDR3 loop: CASSYSRQDEGYTF. The CDR3 DNA is TGTGCCAGCAGTTACTCGCGACAGGACGAGGGCTACACCTTC.